This paragraph covers one T cell receptor beta chain sequence. Its antigen is undetermined. The CDR3 length is 11 residues. Looked up from germline, CDR1 is GTSNPN and CDR2 is SVGIG (reference sequence). Trimming removed 5 bases at V and 6 bases at J, with 10 bases between. Nashville, Tennessee was home to all donors, who were Caucasian adults. Assay used: immunoSEQ multiplex PCR; TCRdb lists only in-frame clones, some missing. This sample carries about 1.5 million clones, 95% to 99% of them seen once, and the ten largest clones take approximately 0.45%. This sample was taken from a study of shared clonotypes between healthy human individuals. The study, taken as a whole, reports: Unshared clonotypes carried lower generation probabilities than those common to all four donors. With few donors, the genetic and exposure-history diversity represented was limited.

V usage is TRBV30 and J usage is TRBJ1-2; the D gene is possibly TRBD1 (5 bases). Sequenced input: naive CD4+ T cells sorted from blood. Subset specified: CD45RA+ positively selected. The clonotype comes from a man aged 30-40 years in good health. CDR3 sequence reads: CAWDSGNGYTF. The DNA for the CDR3 is TGTGCCTGGGACAGTGGTAATGGCTACACCTTC.